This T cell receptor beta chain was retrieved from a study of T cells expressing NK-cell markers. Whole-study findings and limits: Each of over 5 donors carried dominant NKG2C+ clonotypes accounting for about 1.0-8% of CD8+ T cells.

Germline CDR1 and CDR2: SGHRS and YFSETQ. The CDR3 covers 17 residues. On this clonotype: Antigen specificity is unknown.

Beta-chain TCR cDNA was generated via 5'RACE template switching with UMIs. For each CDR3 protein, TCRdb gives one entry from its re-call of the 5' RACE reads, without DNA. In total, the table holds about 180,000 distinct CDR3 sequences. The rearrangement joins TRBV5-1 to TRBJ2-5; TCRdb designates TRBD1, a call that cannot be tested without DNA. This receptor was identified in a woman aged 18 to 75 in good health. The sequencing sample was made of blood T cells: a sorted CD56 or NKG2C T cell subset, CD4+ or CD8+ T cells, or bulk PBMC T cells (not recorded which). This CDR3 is CASSLEREPTRGETQYF.